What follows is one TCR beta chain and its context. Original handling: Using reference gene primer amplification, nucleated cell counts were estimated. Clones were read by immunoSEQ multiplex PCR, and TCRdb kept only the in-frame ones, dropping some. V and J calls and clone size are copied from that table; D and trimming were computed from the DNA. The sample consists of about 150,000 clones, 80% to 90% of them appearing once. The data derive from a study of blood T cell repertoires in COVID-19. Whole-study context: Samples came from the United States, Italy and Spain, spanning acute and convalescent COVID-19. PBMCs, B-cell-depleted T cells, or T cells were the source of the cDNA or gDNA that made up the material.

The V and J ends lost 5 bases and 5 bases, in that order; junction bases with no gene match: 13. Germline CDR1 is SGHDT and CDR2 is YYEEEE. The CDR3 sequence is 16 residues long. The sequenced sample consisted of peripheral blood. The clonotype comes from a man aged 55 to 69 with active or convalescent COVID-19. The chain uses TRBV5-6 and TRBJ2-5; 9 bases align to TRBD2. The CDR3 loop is CASRNALAGDRETQYF. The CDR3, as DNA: TGTGCCAGCAGAAACGCTTTAGCGGGGGATCGGGAGACCCAGTACTTC.